These 27 T cell receptor beta chains originate from one sample sequenced in a study of OX40 agonist ivuxolimab in advanced cancers. Sequenced by immunoSEQ multiplex PCR; TCRdb stores in-frame clones only, minus some. The repertoire holds approximately 66,000 clones, with approximately 89% as singletons. This sample comprised CD4+ or CD8+ T cells sorted from blood, obtained in a trial of the OX40 agonist ivuxolimab. Every receptor here comes from an adult with an advanced solid tumor such as melanoma, head and neck, liver or kidney cancer.

The chain is built from TRBV2 and TRBJ2-1, with TRBD2 matching 11 bases. The CDR3 runs 15 residues. V shed 5 bases, J shed 4 bases, and the junction held 4 bases outside the gene matches. CDR1 is SNHLY and CDR2 is FYNNEI in the germline V gene. CDR3 region: CASSPTSGDYNEQFF. The DNA of the CDR3 is TGTGCCAGCAGTCCGACTAGCGGGGATTACAATGAGCAGTTCTTC.

The rearrangement joins TRBV5-4 to TRBJ2-7; no firm D call. Trimming left V 2 bases short and J 6 bases short, with 15 bases between. This CDR3 spans 14 amino acids. The germline CDR1 and CDR2 sequences are SGHNT and YYREEE (reference sequence). The CDR3, as DNA: TGTGCCAGCAGCTTACTCACCGCATCGGGCGAGCAGTACTTC. The encoded protein is CASSLLTASGEQYF.

The chain uses TRBV11-2 and TRBJ1-6, with D possibly TRBD1 on 5 matching bases. V was clipped by 7 bases and J by 8 bases, with 15 bases between them. CDR1 is SGHAT and CDR2 is FQNNGV in the germline V gene. CDR3 length: 14 residues. The CDR3 coding sequence is TGTGCCAGCACGGCGGCAGGGAGTTATTCACCCCTCCACTTT. Encoded protein: CASTAAGSYSPLHF.

CDR3 DNA sequence: TGTGCCAGCAGCCGACTAGCGGGGGGTACCTACGAGCAGTACTTC. This translates into CASSRLAGGTYEQYF. The chain recombines TRBV6-5 with TRBJ2-7; 13 positions match TRBD2. This CDR3 comprises 15 residues. The junction had 4 bases not matched to a gene; V was cut back by 6 bases and J by 2 bases. CDR1 and CDR2 from the germline V gene are MNHEY and SVGAGI.

The CDR3 coding sequence is TGTGCCACCAAAAATGGACAGTCGAACACCATATATTTT. Protein product: CATKNGQSNTIYF. The chain is built from TRBV19 and TRBJ1-3, with D possibly TRBD1 on 6 matching bases. This CDR3 has 13 residues. Trimming left V 10 bases short and J 7 bases short, with 17 bases between. The germline V gene has CDR1 LNHDA and CDR2 SQIVND (reference sequence).

The chain joins TRBV11-3 to TRBJ2-1; 8 bases fit TRBD1. The CDR3 covers 14 residues. The germline gives CDR1 SGHNT, CDR2 YENEEA. J was trimmed by 9 bases and V by 5 bases; bases with no gene match: 9. CDR3: CASSGRTGYGEQFF. CDR3 DNA: TGTGCCAGCAGCGGAAGGACAGGGTACGGTGAGCAGTTCTTC.

This chain connects TRBV10-2 to TRBJ2-5; D is unclear. The V and J ends lost 4 bases and 0 bases respectively, with 6 bases between them. The germline V gene encodes CDR1 WSHSY and CDR2 SAAADI. The CDR3 runs to 13 residues. CDR3 coding DNA: TGCGCCAGCAGTGTGCAGTACCAAGAGACCCAGTACTTC. It translates to CASSVQYQETQYF.

The rearrangement links TRBV2 to TRBJ1-5, with a weak D call TRBD1 (5 bases). Germline-derived CDR1 and CDR2 are SNHLY and FYNNEI. This CDR3 region has 15 residues. V was pared by 0 bases and J by 1 base, with 7 bases between. CDR3 loop: CASSEARGSNQPQHF. CDR3 DNA sequence: TGTGCCAGCAGTGAAGCGAGGGGAAGCAATCAGCCCCAGCATTTT.

The chain links TRBV7-9 to TRBJ2-3; D perhaps matches TRBD1 (5 bases). This CDR3 is 15 amino acids long. V shed 3 bases and J shed 2 bases, with 12 bases lying between them. The germline gives CDR1 SEHNR, CDR2 FQNEAQ (reference sequence). CDR3 sequence (DNA): TGTGCCAGCAGCTTGCAGCAGGGCCCCACAGATACGCAGTATTTT. This sequence encodes CASSLQQGPTDTQYF.

This clone was seen once. The genes are TRBV19 and TRBJ1-1; 9 nucleotides agree with TRBD1. This CDR3 has 14 residues. CDR1 LNHDA and CDR2 SQIVND come from the germline V gene (reference sequence). The V segment lost 3 bases and the J segment 8 bases; nucleotides outside the gene matches: 7. CDR3 sequence reads: CASSMDRDREEAFF. The DNA for the CDR3 is TGTGCCAGTAGTATGGACCGGGACAGGGAAGAAGCTTTCTTT.

The chain is built from TRBV30 and TRBJ2-7; TRBD1 aligns across 7 bases. Germline V gives CDR1 GTSNPN, CDR2 SVGIG (reference sequence). The CDR3 is made up of 11 amino acids. The J segment lost 6 bases and the V segment lost 8 bases, leaving 7 bases of the junction unmatched. The CDR3 region has the DNA TGTGCCAGTTTAACAGGGGCCGAGCAGTACTTC. It yields the protein CASLTGAEQYF.

This clone was detected only a few times. The chain links TRBV7-9 to TRBJ2-5, with D hard to call. V was clipped by 8 bases and J by 5 bases, with 9 bases between them. Germline CDR1 reads SEHNR; CDR2 reads FQNEAQ (reference sequence). This CDR3 comprises 11 residues. This CDR3 reads CASVRVETQYF. The CDR3 DNA is TGTGCCAGCGTACGAGTTGAGACCCAGTACTTC.

This rearrangement joins TRBV6-1 to TRBJ1-5; D gene uncertain. The germline CDR1 and CDR2 sequences are MNHNS and SASEGT. Trimming took off 6 bases at V and 3 bases at J, with 3 bases between the two ends. This CDR3 is 11 amino acids long. CDR3 sequence: CASSYNQPQHF. In DNA, the CDR3 is TGTGCCAGCAGCTACAATCAGCCCCAGCATTTT.

The chain is built from TRBV5-8 and TRBJ1-5; D call uncertain. The CDR3 covers 14 residues. Germline CDR1 and CDR2: SGHTS and YDEGEE. Trimming cost V 2 bases and J 2 bases, with 8 bases left between them. The CDR3 region has the DNA TGTGCCAGCAGCTTAAATTGGGGCAATCAGCCCCAGCATTTT. Its translation: CASSLNWGNQPQHF.

The chain combines TRBV9 with TRBJ2-3; D is unclear. With 0 bases removed from V and 2 bases from J, the gap between germline ends came to 4 bases. Germline V gene sequence: CDR1 SGDLS, CDR2 YYNGEE. This CDR3 contains 13 residues. This CDR3 is CASSVAVTDTQYF. The CDR3 nucleotides read TGTGCCAGCAGCGTAGCTGTCACAGATACGCAGTATTTT.

This clone is a singleton in its sample. This chain joins TRBV5-5 and TRBJ1-1; unclear D gene. Germline V gene lookup returns CDR1 SGHKS and CDR2 YYEKEE (reference sequence). Deletions cut 0 bases from V and 2 bases from J, with 11 bases between. This CDR3 spans 15 amino acids. CDR3 DNA sequence: TGTGCCAGCAGCTTGGGAGTGACCCCCAACACTGAAGCTTTCTTT. It is translated as CASSLGVTPNTEAFF.

This chain uses TRBV11-2 with TRBJ2-3; 9 bases are shared with TRBD1. V lost 10 bases, J lost 3 bases, and 8 bases stayed unmatched. The CDR3 is 14 amino acids. In germline, CDR1 is SGHAT, CDR2 FQNNGV. The CDR3 sequence: CATQTQGATDTQYF. In DNA, the CDR3 is TGTGCCACGCAGACACAGGGGGCAACAGATACGCAGTATTTT. Combining the CDR3 with reference TRBV11-2 and TRBJ2-3 gives the whole variable domain EAGVAQSPRYKIIEKRQSVAFWCNPISGHATLYWYQQILGQGPKLLIQFQNNGVVDDSQLPKDRFSAERLKGVDSTLKIQPAKLEDSAVYLCATQTQGATDTQYFGPGTRLTVL.

This clone was observed once. The chain combines TRBV5-6 with TRBJ1-1, with D unclear. The V gene's germline CDR1 is SGHDT and CDR2 YYEEEE. CDR3 size: 13 residues. The V end was cut by 3 bases, the J end by 1 base, with 7 bases between. DNA of the CDR3: TGTGCCAGCAGCTCCCCTAGGAACACTGAAGCTTTCTTT. Translated: CASSSPRNTEAFF.

This clone was detected a few times. The rearrangement uses TRBV30 and TRBJ2-5, with 8 bases matching TRBD2. Germline V gene lookup returns CDR1 GTSNPN and CDR2 SVGIG (reference sequence). The CDR3 covers 14 residues. With V trimmed by 3 bases and J by 5 bases, 8 bases remained unmatched. In DNA form, the CDR3 reads TGTGCCTGGAGCGCGGGGGGAAGCTTGGAGACCCAGTACTTC. It translates to CAWSAGGSLETQYF.

This clone was observed a single time. The chain is built from TRBV27 and TRBJ2-5, with 9 bases fitting TRBD1. The germline gives CDR1 MNHEY, CDR2 SMNVEV (reference sequence). V shed 6 bases and J 1 base; nucleotides not matched to a gene: 9. CDR3 length equals 16 residues. CDR3 region: CASSWRTGVIQETQYF. CDR3 DNA sequence: TGTGCCAGCAGCTGGAGGACAGGGGTTATCCAAGAGACCCAGTACTTC.

The J gene is TRBJ2-1, the V gene TRBV27; a possible D gene is TRBD2 (5 bases). This CDR3 is built from 15 residues. Trimming removed 6 bases at V and 8 bases at J, with 20 bases between. Germline V gives CDR1 MNHEY, CDR2 SMNVEV (reference sequence). The CDR3 region is CASRKNTGFMHEQFF. The CDR3 region has the DNA TGTGCCAGCAGGAAAAATACGGGATTTATGCATGAGCAGTTCTTC.

V is TRBV18 and J is TRBJ2-1, with TRBD2 identical over 8 bases. The germline gives CDR1 KGHSH, CDR2 LQKENI. The CDR3 consists of 15 residues. V lost 1 base, J lost 7 bases, and 6 bases stayed unmatched. The CDR3 spells CASSPRGAGVNEQFF. DNA for the CDR3: TGTGCCAGCTCACCACGGGGAGCGGGGGTTAATGAGCAGTTCTTC. Supplemented by reference TRBV18 and TRBJ2-1, the full variable domain reads NAGVMQNPRHLVRRRGQEARLRCSPMKGHSHVYWYRQLPEEGLKFMVYLQKENIIDESGMPKERFSAEFPKEGPSILRIQQVVRGDSAAYFCASSPRGAGVNEQFFGPGTRLTVL.

In DNA form, the CDR3 reads TGTGCCAGCAGTGAAGCTAAGGGGGCGGGCTATGGCTACACCTTC. Encoded protein: CASSEAKGAGYGYTF. The genes are TRBV2 and TRBJ1-2; 7 bases map to TRBD1. The CDR3 has 15 residues. The germline gives CDR1 SNHLY, CDR2 FYNNEI. The trim removed 0 bases at V and 4 bases at J, leaving 5 bases unmatched.

The J gene is TRBJ1-6, the V gene TRBV28; TRBD1 matches at 10 bases. From germline, CDR1 is MDHEN and CDR2 SYDVKM. CDR3 size: 16 residues. J gave up 7 bases and V 5 bases, and 8 bases lay outside the gene matches. CDR3: CASSPRGTGENSPLHF. The CDR3 DNA sequence: TGTGCCAGCAGTCCCCGGGGGACAGGGGAGAATTCACCCCTCCACTTT.

There are a few counts of this clone. The genes are TRBV10-3 and TRBJ1-3, with D unclear. The CDR3 is 12 amino acids. Germline CDR1 reads ENHRY; CDR2 reads SYGVKD. Between the trimmed V and J ends, which lost 2 bases and 8 bases, there was a span of 7 bases. The CDR3 sequence is CAISESGDTIYF. In DNA form, the CDR3 reads TGTGCCATCAGTGAGAGTGGGGACACCATATATTTT.

The gene calls are TRBV29-1 and TRBJ1-2, with D uncertain. V lost 4 bases, J lost 2 bases, and 11 bases lay in between. CDR1 is SQVTM and CDR2 is ANQGSEA in the germline V gene. This CDR3 is 13 amino acids long. The CDR3 DNA sequence: TGCAGCGTTGTTGTGGCAATAAACTATGGCTACACCTTC. It encodes CSVVVAINYGYTF.

The chain employs TRBV10-2 and TRBJ1-1, with D perhaps TRBD1 (5 bases). The CDR3 is made up of 13 amino acids. The germline V gene encodes CDR1 WSHSY and CDR2 SAAADI. Trimming pared 6 bases from V and 6 bases from J, leaving 14 bases between. The CDR3 loop reads CASRLTVTSEAFF. CDR3 nucleotides: TGCGCCAGCAGATTGACAGTCACCTCTGAAGCTTTCTTT.